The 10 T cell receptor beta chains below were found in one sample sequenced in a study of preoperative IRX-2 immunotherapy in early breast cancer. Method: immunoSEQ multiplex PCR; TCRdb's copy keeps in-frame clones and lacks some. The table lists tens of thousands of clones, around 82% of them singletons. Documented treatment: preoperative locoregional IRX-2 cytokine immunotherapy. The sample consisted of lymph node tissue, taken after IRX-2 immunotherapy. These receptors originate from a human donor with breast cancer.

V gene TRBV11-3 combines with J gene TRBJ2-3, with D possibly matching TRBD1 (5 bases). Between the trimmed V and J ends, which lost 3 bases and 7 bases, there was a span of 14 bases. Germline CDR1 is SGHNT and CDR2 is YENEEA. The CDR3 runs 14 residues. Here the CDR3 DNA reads TGTGCCAGCAGCTTGGGTCAGGGAACGAATACGCAGTATTTT. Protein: CASSLGQGTNTQYF. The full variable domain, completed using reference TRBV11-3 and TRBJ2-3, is EAGVVQSPRYKIIEKKQPVAFWCNPISGHNTLYWYLQNLGQGPELLIRYENEEAVDDSQLPKDRFSAERLKGVDSTLKIQPAELGDSAVYLCASSLGQGTNTQYFGPGTRLTVL.

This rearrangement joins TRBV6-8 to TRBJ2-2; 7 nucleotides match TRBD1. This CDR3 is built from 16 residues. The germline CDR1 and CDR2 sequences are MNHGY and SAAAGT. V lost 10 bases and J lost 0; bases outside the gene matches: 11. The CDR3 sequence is CAISPDRAPNTGELFF. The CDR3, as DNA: TGTGCCATCAGCCCTGACAGGGCTCCGAACACCGGGGAGCTGTTTTTT.

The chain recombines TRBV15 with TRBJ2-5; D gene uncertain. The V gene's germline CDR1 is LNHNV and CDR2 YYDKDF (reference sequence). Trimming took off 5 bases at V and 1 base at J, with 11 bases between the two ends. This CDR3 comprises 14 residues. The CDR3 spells CATSWAAFQETQYF. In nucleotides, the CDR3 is TGTGCCACCAGCTGGGCGGCATTCCAAGAGACCCAGTACTTC.

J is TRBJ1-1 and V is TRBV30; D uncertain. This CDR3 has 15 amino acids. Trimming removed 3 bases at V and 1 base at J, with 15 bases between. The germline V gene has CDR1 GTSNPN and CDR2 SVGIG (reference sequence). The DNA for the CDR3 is TGTGCCTGGAGGGTACCCGGCAGGTCGAACACTGAAGCTTTCTTT. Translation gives CAWRVPGRSNTEAFF. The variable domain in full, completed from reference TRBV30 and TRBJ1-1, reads SQTIHQWPATLVQPVGSPLSLECTVEGTSNPNLYWYRQAAGRGLQLLFYSVGIGQISSEVPQNLSASRPQDRQFILSSKKLLLSDSGFYLCAWRVPGRSNTEAFFGQGTRLTVV.

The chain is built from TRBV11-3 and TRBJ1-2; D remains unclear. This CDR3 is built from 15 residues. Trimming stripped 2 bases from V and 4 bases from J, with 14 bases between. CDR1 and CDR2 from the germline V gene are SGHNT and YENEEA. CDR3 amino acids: CASSLTAGKGYGYTF. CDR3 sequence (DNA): TGTGCCAGCAGCTTAACTGCGGGAAAGGGCTATGGCTACACCTTC.

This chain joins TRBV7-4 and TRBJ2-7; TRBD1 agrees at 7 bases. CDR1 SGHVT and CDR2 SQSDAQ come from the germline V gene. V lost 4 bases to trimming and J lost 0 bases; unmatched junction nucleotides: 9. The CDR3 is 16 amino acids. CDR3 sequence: CASSSRNRDSSYEQYF. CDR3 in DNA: TGTGCCAGCAGCTCAAGAAATCGGGACAGCTCCTACGAGCAGTACTTC.

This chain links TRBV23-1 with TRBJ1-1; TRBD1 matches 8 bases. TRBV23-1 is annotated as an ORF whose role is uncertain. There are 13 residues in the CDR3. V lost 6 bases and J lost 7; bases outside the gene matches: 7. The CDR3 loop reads CASSLDRVGEAFF. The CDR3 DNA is TGCGCCAGCAGCTTGGACAGGGTTGGTGAAGCTTTCTTT.

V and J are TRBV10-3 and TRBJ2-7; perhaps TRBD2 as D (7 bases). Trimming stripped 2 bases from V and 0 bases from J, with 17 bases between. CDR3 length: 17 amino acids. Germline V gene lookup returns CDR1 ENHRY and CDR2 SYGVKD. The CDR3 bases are TGTGCCATCAGTGAGCCCAAGGGGGGGCCCAGCTCCTACGAGCAGTACTTC. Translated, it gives CAISEPKGGPSSYEQYF.

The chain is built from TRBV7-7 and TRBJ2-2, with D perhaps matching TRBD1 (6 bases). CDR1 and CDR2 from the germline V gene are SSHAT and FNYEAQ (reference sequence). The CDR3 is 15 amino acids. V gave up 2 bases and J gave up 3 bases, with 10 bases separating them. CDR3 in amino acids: CASSLSSGDTGELFF. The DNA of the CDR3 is TGTGCCAGCAGCTTATCGTCAGGGGACACCGGGGAGCTGTTTTTT. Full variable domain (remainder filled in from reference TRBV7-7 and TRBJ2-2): GAGVSQSPRYKVTKRGQDVTLRCDPISSHATLYWYQQALGQGPEFLTYFNYEAQPDKSGLPSDRFSAERPEGSISTLTIQRTEQRDSAMYRCASSLSSGDTGELFFGEGSRLTVL.

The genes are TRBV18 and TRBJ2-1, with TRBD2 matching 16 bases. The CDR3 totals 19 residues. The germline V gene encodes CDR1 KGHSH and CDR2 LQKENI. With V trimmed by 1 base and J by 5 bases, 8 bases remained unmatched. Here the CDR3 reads CASSPQTGTSGGGNNEQFF. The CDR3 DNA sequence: TGTGCCAGCTCACCACAGACCGGGACTAGCGGGGGGGGGAACAATGAGCAGTTCTTC.